This T cell receptor (beta chain) came from a study of blood T cell repertoires in COVID-19. For the study at large: Both acute and convalescent COVID-19 samples were obtained from the United States, Italy and Spain. Sources were T cells, B-cell-depleted T cells, or PBMCs; the material itself was cDNA or gDNA.

Germline CDR1 is SGHRS and CDR2 is YFSETQ. The CDR3 totals 16 residues. V gave up 0 bases and J gave up 7 bases; unmatched junction bases: 7. Data came from immunoSEQ multiplex PCR; TCRdb stores just in-frame clones and leaves some out. The table shows roughly 80,000 clones, with more than 65% occurring only once. The sample taken for sequencing was peripheral blood. This receptor was identified in a man older than 75 with acute or convalescent COVID-19. This chain uses TRBV5-1 with TRBJ2-1; 10 bases match TRBD1. CDR3 amino acids: CASSLAGTGAQNEQFF. The DNA of the CDR3 is TGCGCCAGCAGCTTGGCCGGGACAGGGGCTCAGAATGAGCAGTTCTTC.